This T cell receptor (beta chain) was captured in a study of blood T cell repertoires in COVID-19. Study context: The origin of the acute and convalescent COVID-19 samples was the United States, Italy and Spain. Sources were T cells, B-cell-depleted T cells, or PBMCs; the material itself was cDNA or gDNA.

Per the study methods: Amplification with reference gene primers provided the estimates of nucleated cell counts. Clones were sequenced by immunoSEQ multiplex PCR, and TCRdb holds only the in-frame ones, with some missing. V, J and clone size derive from that table, while D and trimming were established from the DNA sequence. The sample includes 250,000 to 350,000 clones, around 90% of them seen just once. This TCR came from a woman aged 50 to 60 who had recovered from COVID-19. The sample was peripheral blood.

CDR3 DNA sequence: TGTGCCAGCAGCAGACGGGACAGTTCCTACGAGCAGTACTTC. It encodes CASSRRDSSYEQYF. The V gene is TRBV5-8, the J gene TRBJ2-7, with 7 bases lining up with TRBD1. Germline values: CDR1 SGHTS, CDR2 YDEGEE. V was clipped by 4 bases and J by 1 base; unmatched bases: 5. This CDR3 is 14 amino acids long.